The subject of this entry is one TCR beta chain. This sample is part of a study of blood T cell repertoires in COVID-19. Study in general: COVID-19 samples from acute and convalescent phases originated in the United States, Italy and Spain. PBMCs, B-cell-depleted T cells, or T cells were the source of the cDNA or gDNA that made up the material.

The germline V gene encodes CDR1 MGHDK and CDR2 SYGVNS. The CDR3 length is 14 residues. Trimming left V 3 bases short and J 4 bases short, with 11 bases between. In the authors' methods: The authors estimated nucleated cell counts from reference gene primer amplification. The method was immunoSEQ multiplex PCR; TCRdb's version includes in-frame clones alone and lacks a portion of them. V and J calls and clone size are copied from that table; D and trimming were computed from the DNA. This sample yields hundreds of thousands of clones, of which about nine tenths are seen a single time; under 7% belongs to the top ten.

The sequenced sample consisted of peripheral blood. This receptor was obtained from a man aged 60 to 75 who had recovered from COVID-19. The chain couples TRBV25-1 to TRBJ2-3; TRBD2 might be the D (7 bases). This CDR3 reads CASSDAGAADTQYF. CDR3 bases: TGTGCCAGCAGTGACGCGGGGGCCGCAGATACGCAGTATTTT. Supplemented by reference TRBV25-1 and TRBJ2-3, the full variable domain reads EADIYQTPRYLVIGTGKKITLECSQTMGHDKMYWYQQDPGMELHLIHYSYGVNSTEKGDLSSESTVSRIRTEHFPLTLESARPSHTSQYLCASSDAGAADTQYFGPGTRLTVL.